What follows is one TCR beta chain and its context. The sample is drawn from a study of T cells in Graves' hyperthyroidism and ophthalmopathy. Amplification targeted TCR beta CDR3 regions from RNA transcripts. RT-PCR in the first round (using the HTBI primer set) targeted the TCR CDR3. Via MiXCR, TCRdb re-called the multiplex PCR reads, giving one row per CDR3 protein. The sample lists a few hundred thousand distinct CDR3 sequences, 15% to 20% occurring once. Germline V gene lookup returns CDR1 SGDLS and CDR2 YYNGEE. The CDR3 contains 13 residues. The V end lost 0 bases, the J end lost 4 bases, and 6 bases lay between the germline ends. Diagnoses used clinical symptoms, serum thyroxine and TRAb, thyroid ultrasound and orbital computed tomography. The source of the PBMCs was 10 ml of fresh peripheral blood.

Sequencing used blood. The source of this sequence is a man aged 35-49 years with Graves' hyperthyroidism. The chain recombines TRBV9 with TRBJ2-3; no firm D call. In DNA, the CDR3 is TGTGCCAGCAGCGTAGTCCCCCCAGATACGCAGTATTTT. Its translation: CASSVVPPDTQYF.